This T cell receptor (beta chain) was captured in a study of T cells expressing NK-cell markers. Study-level information: TCR beta repertoires came from sorted CD3+CD56+NKG2C+, CD3+CD56+NKG2C- and CD3+CD56-NKG2C+ T cells. HCMV serostatus: seven of eight sequenced donors positive, one negative.

One entry per CDR3 protein, without DNA, is what TCRdb gives after re-calling the 5' RACE reads. The sample has around 550,000 distinct CDR3 sequences, and its top ten clones hold 3% to 4.5%. This receptor was taken from a man aged 18 to 30 in good health. The sequencing sample was made of blood T cells: a sorted CD56 or NKG2C T cell subset, CD4+ or CD8+ T cells, or bulk PBMC T cells (not recorded which).

CDR3 in amino acids: CASSPEKPYEQYF. V usage is TRBV12-3 or TRBV12-4 and J usage is TRBJ2-7. The CDR3 contains 13 residues.